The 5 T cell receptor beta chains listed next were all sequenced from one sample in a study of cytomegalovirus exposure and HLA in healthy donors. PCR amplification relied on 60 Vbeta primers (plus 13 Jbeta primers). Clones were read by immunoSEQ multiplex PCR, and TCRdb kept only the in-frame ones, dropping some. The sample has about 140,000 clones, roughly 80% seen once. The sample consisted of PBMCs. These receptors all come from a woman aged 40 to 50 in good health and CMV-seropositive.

The CDR3 region has the DNA TGTGCCAGCAGTAACCCGGGACAGGGCCGCTATGGCTACACCTTC. Amino acids: CASSNPGQGRYGYTF. The genes are TRBV6-1 and TRBJ1-2, with TRBD1 matching 9 bases. The germline V gene has CDR1 MNHNS and CDR2 SASEGT. Trimming took 5 bases from V and 4 from J; bases not matched to a gene: 8. The CDR3 spans 15 residues.

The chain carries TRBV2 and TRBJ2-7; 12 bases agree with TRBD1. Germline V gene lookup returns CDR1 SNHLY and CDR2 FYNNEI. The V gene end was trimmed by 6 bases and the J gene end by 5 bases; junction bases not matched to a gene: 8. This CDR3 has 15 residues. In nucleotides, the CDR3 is TGTGCCAGCAGGAGGGGACAGGGGGCAGTCAACGAGCAGTACTTC. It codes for CASRRGQGAVNEQYF.

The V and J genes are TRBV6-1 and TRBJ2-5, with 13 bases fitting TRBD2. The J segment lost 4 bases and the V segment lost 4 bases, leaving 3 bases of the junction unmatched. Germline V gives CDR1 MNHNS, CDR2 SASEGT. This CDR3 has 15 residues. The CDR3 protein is CASSVGLAGVETQYF. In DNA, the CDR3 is TGTGCCAGCAGTGTCGGACTAGCGGGGGTAGAGACCCAGTACTTC.

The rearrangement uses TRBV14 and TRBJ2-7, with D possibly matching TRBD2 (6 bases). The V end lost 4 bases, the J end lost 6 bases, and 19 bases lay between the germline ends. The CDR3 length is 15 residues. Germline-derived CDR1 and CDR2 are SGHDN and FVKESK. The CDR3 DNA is TGTGCCAGCAGCCCCTTTGTCCTAGCGTTCCGCGAGCAGTACTTC. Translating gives CASSPFVLAFREQYF. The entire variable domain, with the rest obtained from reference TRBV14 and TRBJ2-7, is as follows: EAGVTQFPSHSVIEKGQTVTLRCDPISGHDNLYWYRRVMGKEIKFLLHFVKESKQDESGMPNNRFLAERTGGTYSTLKVQPAELEDSGVYFCASSPFVLAFREQYFGPGTRLTVT.

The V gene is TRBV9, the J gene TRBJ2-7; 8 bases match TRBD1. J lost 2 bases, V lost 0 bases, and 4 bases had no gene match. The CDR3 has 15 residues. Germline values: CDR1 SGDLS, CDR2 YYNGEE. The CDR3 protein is CASSVAPDRAYEQYF. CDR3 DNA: TGTGCCAGCAGCGTAGCTCCGGACAGGGCCTACGAGCAGTACTTC.